Sequencing of this TCR beta chain was carried out in a study of siplizumab effects on memory and regulatory T cells. Broader study findings: Naive T cells appeared more diverse than memory cells and seemed to be major alloresponse contributors. Researchers could map only a minor fraction of alloreactive clones to unstimulated subsets.

This clone was counted only a few times. The antigen remains unidentified. This CDR3 is also generated by other DNA sequences in the sample. Around 9.1 x 10^4 TCR templates per sample were sequenced. Assay: immunoSEQ multiplex PCR; the TCRdb copy retains only in-frame clones and omits some. The repertoire holds more than 95,000 clones, with 93% as singletons. The TCR sequence derives from a human donor in good health. The material sequenced was Tregs sorted from blood.

CDR3 sequence: CASSLLVNTEAFF. CDR3 in DNA: TGTGCCAGCAGTTTACTTGTGAACACTGAAGCTTTCTTT. The gene calls are TRBV27 and TRBJ1-1; D is unclear. Germline V CDR1 and CDR2: MNHEY, SMNVEV (reference sequence). This CDR3 comprises 13 residues. V lost 2 bases and J lost 0, with 4 bases in between.